One sample yielded the 8 T cell receptor beta chains listed below, sequenced in a study of blood T cell repertoires in COVID-19. TCRdb's table, derived via immunoSEQ multiplex PCR, lists solely in-frame clones and lacks some. Of some 16,000 clones listed, around 87% were seen once; the top ten hold over 10%. Input material: peripheral blood. The receptors derive from a human donor in a cohort sampled during active COVID-19.

The V call is TRBV18, the J call TRBJ2-2, with D hard to call. The V end was cut by 1 base, the J end by 0 bases, with 6 bases between. Germline V CDR1 and CDR2: KGHSH, LQKENI. The CDR3 sequence is 15 residues long. CDR3 residues: CASSPQAANTGELFF. CDR3 in DNA: TGTGCCAGCTCACCACAGGCGGCGAACACCGGGGAGCTGTTTTTT.

This chain joins TRBV23-1 and TRBJ2-1; TRBD1 matches at 10 bases. TRBV23-1 counts as an open reading frame of uncertain function. Unmatched junction bases numbered 15, after V lost 2 bases and J lost 5 bases. The CDR3 is 19 amino acids. The CDR3 protein is CASSQPPGQGIFTHNEQFF. CDR3 DNA: TGCGCCAGCAGTCAACCACCGGGACAGGGGATTTTCACCCACAATGAGCAGTTCTTC.

The chain recombines TRBV2 with TRBJ2-3; the match to TRBD2 covers 9 bases. Germline assignment: CDR1 SNHLY and CDR2 FYNNEI. Trimming cost V 7 bases and J 5 bases; bases outside gene matches: 7. This CDR3 is built from 14 residues. CDR3 nucleotide sequence: TGTGCCAGCAACCAGGCGGGAGGGATAGATACGCAGTATTTT. Amino acid sequence: CASNQAGGIDTQYF. The entire variable domain, with the rest obtained from reference TRBV2 and TRBJ2-3, is as follows: EPEVTQTPSHQVTQMGQEVILRCVPISNHLYFYWYRQILGQKVEFLVSFYNNEISEKSEIFDDQFSVERPDGSNFTLKIRSTKLEDSAMYFCASNQAGGIDTQYFGPGTRLTVL.

The V call is TRBV18, the J call TRBJ2-1, with 7 bases that match TRBD1. Germline assignment: CDR1 KGHSH and CDR2 LQKENI. This CDR3 spans 15 amino acids. The J segment lost 5 bases and the V segment lost 4 bases, leaving 8 bases of the junction unmatched. The CDR3 DNA sequence: TGTGCCAGCTCACTAGACAGGGTGTTTAACAATGAGCAGTTCTTC. Amino acids: CASSLDRVFNNEQFF.

V gene TRBV15 combines with J gene TRBJ2-2; 8 nucleotides line up with TRBD2. CDR3 length: 17 amino acids. V was pared by 2 bases and J by 3 bases, with 8 bases of the junction left unmatched. CDR1 is LNHNV and CDR2 is YYDKDF in the germline V gene (reference sequence). The CDR3 sequence is CATSRPTRGAHTGELFF. Written as DNA, the CDR3 is TGTGCCACCAGCAGACCCACGCGGGGGGCCCACACCGGGGAGCTGTTTTTT.

This rearrangement joins TRBV2 to TRBJ2-7; weak D call: TRBD1 (5 bases). The germline CDR1 and CDR2 sequences are SNHLY and FYNNEI. There are 14 residues in the CDR3. The germline V and J ends were trimmed by 6 bases and 0 bases, with 12 bases remaining between them. This CDR3 is CASRGRGHSYEQYF. The CDR3 nucleotides read TGTGCCAGCAGAGGAAGGGGTCACTCCTACGAGCAGTACTTC. Full variable domain (remainder filled in from reference TRBV2 and TRBJ2-7): EPEVTQTPSHQVTQMGQEVILRCVPISNHLYFYWYRQILGQKVEFLVSFYNNEISEKSEIFDDQFSVERPDGSNFTLKIRSTKLEDSAMYFCASRGRGHSYEQYFGPGTRLTVT.

This chain uses TRBV4-3 with TRBJ2-5; the match to TRBD2 covers 10 bases. CDR1 and CDR2 from the germline V gene are LGHNA and YSLEER. V shed 2 bases and J 4 bases; nucleotides not matched to a gene: 10. CDR3 length equals 17 residues. CDR3 in DNA: TGCGCCAGCAGCCAATTAACGCCCAGCGGGGGGGGAGAGACCCAGTACTTC. Protein: CASSQLTPSGGGETQYF.

The table lists this clone with a few counts. This chain joins TRBV4-1 and TRBJ2-7; D is uncertain. The CDR3 runs 13 residues. Germline CDR1 is MGHRA and CDR2 is YSYEKL. V was pared by 1 base and J by 4 bases, with 8 bases between. CDR3 amino acids: CASSQGPGYEQYF. CDR3 nucleotides: TGCGCCAGCAGCCAAGGTCCCGGGTACGAGCAGTACTTC.